Listed here is a single T cell receptor (beta chain). Its antigen is not identified. In germline, CDR1 is SNHLY, CDR2 FYNNEI. This CDR3 spans 15 amino acids. V shed 4 bases, J shed 1 base, and the junction held 3 bases outside the gene matches. This sample is part of a study of cytomegalovirus exposure and HLA in healthy donors. The wider study: Inside one of the first data releases sat 75 million to 100 million unique TCRs taken from HLA-typed donors.

Whole-study results and caveats: Later genetic work tied a missense DCLRE1C variant to beta-chain V and J trimming. A reported reduction in N-insertions relative to the roughly 640-donor mean was seen in an Asian-associated ancestry cluster in a later analysis. Available immune exposure information covered CMV serostatus only.

13 Jbeta primers and 60 Vbeta primers were used for the PCR. This table comes from immunoSEQ multiplex PCR, and its TCRdb copy is limited to in-frame clones, with some not included. This sample yields 150,000 to 200,000 clones, of which roughly 77% are seen a single time; around 0.4% belongs to the top ten. Input material: PBMCs. The sequence was collected from a male donor in good health and CMV-seropositive. The chain uses TRBV2 and TRBJ2-1; 8 bases match TRBD1. The CDR3 is CASSAGQASYNEQFF. CDR3 nucleotide sequence: TGTGCCAGCAGTGCGGGACAGGCATCCTACAATGAGCAGTTCTTC.